This T cell receptor (beta chain) was captured by sequencing in a study of blood T cells in healthy people across ages. Sample-barcoded 5' priming and a J-beta primer mix drove a second PCR of 7 to 11 cycles. MiXCR, applied by TCRdb to the 5' RACE reads, yields one record per CDR3 protein. The sample records 1.5 million to 2 million distinct CDR3 sequences, roughly 32% being singletons. CDR3 length: 15 residues. The trim removed 5 bases at V and 2 bases at J, leaving 9 bases unmatched. Per the germline V gene, CDR1 is MDHEN and CDR2 is SYDVKM. The draw of peripheral blood yielded around 9.6 milliliters from each donor. The amount of total RNA extracted per sample was at least 5 micrograms.

This TCR derives from a woman in her 30s in good health. Sequencing used blood. V usage is TRBV28 and J usage is TRBJ2-7; 7 bases agree with TRBD2. The DNA of the CDR3 is TGTGCCAGCAGTACTTGGACTAGGCCTGCCTACGAGCAGTACTTC. It specifies CASSTWTRPAYEQYF.